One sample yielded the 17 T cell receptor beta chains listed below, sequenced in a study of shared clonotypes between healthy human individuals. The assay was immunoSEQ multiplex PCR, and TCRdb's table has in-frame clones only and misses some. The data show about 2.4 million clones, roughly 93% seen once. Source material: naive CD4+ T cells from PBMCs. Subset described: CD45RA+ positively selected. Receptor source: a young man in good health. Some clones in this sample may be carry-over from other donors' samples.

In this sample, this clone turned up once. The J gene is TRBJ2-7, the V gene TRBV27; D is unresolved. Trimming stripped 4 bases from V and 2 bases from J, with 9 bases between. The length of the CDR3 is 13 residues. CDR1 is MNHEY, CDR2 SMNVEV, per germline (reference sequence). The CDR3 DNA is TGTGCCAGCAGTTCAGAAGAAACCTACGAGCAGTACTTC. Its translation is CASSSEETYEQYF.

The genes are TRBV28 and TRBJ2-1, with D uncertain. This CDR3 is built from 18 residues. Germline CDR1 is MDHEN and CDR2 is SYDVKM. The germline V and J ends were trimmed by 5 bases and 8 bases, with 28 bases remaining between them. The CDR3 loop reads CASSPTWPGINSIDEQFF. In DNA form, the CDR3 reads TGTGCCAGCAGTCCCACTTGGCCAGGCATAAATTCAATAGATGAGCAGTTCTTC.

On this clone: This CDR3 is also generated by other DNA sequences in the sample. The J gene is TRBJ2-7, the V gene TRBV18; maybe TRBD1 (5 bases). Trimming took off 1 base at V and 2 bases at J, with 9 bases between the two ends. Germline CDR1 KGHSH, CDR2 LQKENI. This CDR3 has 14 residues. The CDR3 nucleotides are TGTGCCAGCTCACCACAGGGGCGACCCTACGAGCAGTACTTC. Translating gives CASSPQGRPYEQYF.

The CDR3 loop is CASSPSGTVRNEQFF. CDR3 coding DNA: TGTGCCAGCAGCCCATCCGGGACAGTGAGGAATGAGCAGTTCTTC. This chain links TRBV7-2 with TRBJ2-1; 7 nucleotides line up with TRBD1. This CDR3 comprises 15 residues. J lost 7 bases, V lost 5 bases, and 11 bases had no gene match. CDR1 is SGHTA, CDR2 FQGNSA, per germline.

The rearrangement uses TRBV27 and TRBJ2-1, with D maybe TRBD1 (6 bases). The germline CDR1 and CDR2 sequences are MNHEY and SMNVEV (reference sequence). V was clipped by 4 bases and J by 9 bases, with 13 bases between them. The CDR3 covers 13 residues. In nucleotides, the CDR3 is TGTGCCAGCAGTTCGTTACAGGGAATTGAGCAGTTCTTC. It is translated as CASSSLQGIEQFF.

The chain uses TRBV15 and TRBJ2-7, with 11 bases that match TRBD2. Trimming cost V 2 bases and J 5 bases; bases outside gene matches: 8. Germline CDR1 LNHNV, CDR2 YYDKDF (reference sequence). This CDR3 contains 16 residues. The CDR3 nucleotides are TGTGCCACCAGCAGACGCTCCCTAGCGGGGGGCGACGAGCAGTACTTC. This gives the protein CATSRRSLAGGDEQYF.

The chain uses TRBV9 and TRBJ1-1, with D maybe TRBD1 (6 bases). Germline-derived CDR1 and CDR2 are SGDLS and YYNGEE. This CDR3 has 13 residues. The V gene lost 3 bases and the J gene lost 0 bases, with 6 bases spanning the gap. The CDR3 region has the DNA TGTGCCAGCAGCGCAGGGGTGAACACTGAAGCTTTCTTT. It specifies CASSAGVNTEAFF.

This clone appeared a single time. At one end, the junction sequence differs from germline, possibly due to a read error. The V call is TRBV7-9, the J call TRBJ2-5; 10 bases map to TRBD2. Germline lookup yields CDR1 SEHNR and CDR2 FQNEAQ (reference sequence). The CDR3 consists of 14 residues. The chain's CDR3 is CASTLAGGAGGQYF. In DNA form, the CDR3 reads TGTGCCAGCACCTTAGCGGGAGGAGCCGGGGGCCAGTACTTC.

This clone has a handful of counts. CDR3 amino acids: CASRTDMNTEAFF. The CDR3 DNA reads as TGTGCCAGCAGGACAGACATGAACACTGAAGCTTTCTTT. The gene calls are TRBV6-1 and TRBJ1-1, with D perhaps TRBD1 (5 bases). V was shortened by 6 bases and J by 0 bases, with 8 bases between the two germline ends. The CDR3 has 13 amino acids. CDR1 and CDR2 from the germline V gene are MNHNS and SASEGT.

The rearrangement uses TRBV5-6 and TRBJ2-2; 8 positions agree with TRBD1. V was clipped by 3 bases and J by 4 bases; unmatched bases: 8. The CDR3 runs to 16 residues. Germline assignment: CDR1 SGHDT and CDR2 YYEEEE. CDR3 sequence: CASSWGTGVTTGELFF. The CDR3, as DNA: TGTGCCAGCAGCTGGGGGACAGGCGTCACCACCGGGGAGCTGTTTTTT. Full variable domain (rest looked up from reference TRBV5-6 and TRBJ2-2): DAGVTQSPTHLIKTRGQQVTLRCSPKSGHDTVSWYQQALGQGPQFIFQYYEEEERQRGNFPDRFSGHQFPNYSSELNVNALLLGDSALYLCASSWGTGVTTGELFFGEGSRLTVL.

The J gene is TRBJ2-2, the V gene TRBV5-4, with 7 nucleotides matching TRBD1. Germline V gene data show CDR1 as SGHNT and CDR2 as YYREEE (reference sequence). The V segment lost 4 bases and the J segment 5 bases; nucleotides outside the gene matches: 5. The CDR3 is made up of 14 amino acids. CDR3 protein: CASSPKTGTGELFF. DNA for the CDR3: TGTGCCAGCAGCCCGAAGACAGGGACCGGGGAGCTGTTTTTT.

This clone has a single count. CDR3 in DNA: TGTGCCACCAGCGGGGTTTATCTAGCGGGTCTCTCCTACGAGCAGTACTTC. Its translation: CATSGVYLAGLSYEQYF. The V gene is TRBV15, the J gene TRBJ2-7; 8 bases line up with TRBD2. Losses at the gene ends were 5 bases for V and 0 bases for J; bases not matched to a gene: 12. This CDR3 contains 17 residues. CDR1 is LNHNV, CDR2 YYDKDF, per germline (reference sequence). The entire variable domain, with the rest obtained from reference TRBV15 and TRBJ2-7, is as follows: DAMVIQNPRYQVTQFGKPVTLSCSQTLNHNVMYWYQQKSSQAPKLLFHYYDKDFNNEADTPDNFQSRRPNTSFCFLDIRSPGLGDTAMYLCATSGVYLAGLSYEQYFGPGTRLTVT.

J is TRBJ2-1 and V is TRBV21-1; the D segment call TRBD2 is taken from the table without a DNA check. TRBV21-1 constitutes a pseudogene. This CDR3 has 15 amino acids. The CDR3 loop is CASRTGTSGRNEQFF. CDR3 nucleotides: TGTGCCAGCAGGACCGGGACTAGCGGGAGGAATGAGCAGTTCTTC.

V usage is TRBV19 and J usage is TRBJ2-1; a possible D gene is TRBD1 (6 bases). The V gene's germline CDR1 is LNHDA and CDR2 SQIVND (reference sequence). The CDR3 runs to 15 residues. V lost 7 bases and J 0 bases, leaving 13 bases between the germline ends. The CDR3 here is CASKSGTTSYNEQFF. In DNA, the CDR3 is TGTGCCAGTAAGTCCGGGACAACCTCCTACAATGAGCAGTTCTTC.

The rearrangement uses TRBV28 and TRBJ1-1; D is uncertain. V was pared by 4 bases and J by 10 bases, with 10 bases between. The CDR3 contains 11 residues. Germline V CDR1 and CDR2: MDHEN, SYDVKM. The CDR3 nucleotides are TGTGCCAGCAGTTCGAGCCTGGGAGCTTTCTTT. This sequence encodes CASSSSLGAFF.

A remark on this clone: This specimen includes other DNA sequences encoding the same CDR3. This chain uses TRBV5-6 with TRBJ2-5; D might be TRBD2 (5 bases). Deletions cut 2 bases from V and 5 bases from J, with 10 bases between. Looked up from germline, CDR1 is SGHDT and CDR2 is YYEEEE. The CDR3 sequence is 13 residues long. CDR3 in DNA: TGTGCCAGCAGCTTAACCCGAGGGGAGACCCAGTACTTC. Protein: CASSLTRGETQYF.

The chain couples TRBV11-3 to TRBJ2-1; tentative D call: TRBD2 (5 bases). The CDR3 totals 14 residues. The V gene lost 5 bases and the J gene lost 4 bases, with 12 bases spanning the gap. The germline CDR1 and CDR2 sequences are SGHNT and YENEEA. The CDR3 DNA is TGTGCCAGCAGCCTTCGAGGGAGTTACAATGAGCAGTTCTTC. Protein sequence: CASSLRGSYNEQFF. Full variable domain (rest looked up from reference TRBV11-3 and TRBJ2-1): EAGVVQSPRYKIIEKKQPVAFWCNPISGHNTLYWYLQNLGQGPELLIRYENEEAVDDSQLPKDRFSAERLKGVDSTLKIQPAELGDSAVYLCASSLRGSYNEQFFGPGTRLTVL.